Listed below are T cell receptor beta chains from one sample, sequenced in a study of CD8 T cells in ankylosing spondylitis. Via MiXCR, TCRdb re-called the 5' RACE reads, giving one row per CDR3 protein. The data contain approximately 300,000 distinct CDR3 sequences, around 21% of them singletons. Sequenced input: blood, either unsorted or a sorted T cell fraction (not recorded which). These receptors originate from a female donor with ankylosing spondylitis or in good health (not recorded which). Each CDR3 is given with its conserved first and last residue. A D gene is named only where the DNA matches it firmly. The size of a clone is reported for some rows only, either as once, few or many, or as a class for expanded clones.

TRBV7-8	.	TRBJ2-7	TRBD2	CASSPTSGASYEQYF	TGTGCCAGCAGCCCGACTAGCGGGGCCTCCTACGAGCAGTACTTC
TRBV29-1	.	TRBJ2-3	.	CSVRLINTDTQYF	TGCAGCGTTCGTCTTATAAACACAGATACGCAGTATTTT
TRBV5-6	.	TRBJ2-3	.	CASSLITTSTDTQYF	TGTGCCAGCAGCTTGATTACTACTAGCACAGATACGCAGTATTTT
TRBV6-5	.	TRBJ2-7	.	CASSSLAYEQYF	TGTGCCAGCAGTTCCCTGGCCTACGAGCAGTACTTC
TRBV20-1	many	TRBJ2-1	.	CSAFREPDPYNEQFF	TGCAGTGCTTTCCGGGAGCCGGACCCCTACAATGAGCAGTTCTTC
TRBV20-1	.	TRBJ2-7	TRBD1	CSARANRGLRYEQYF	TGCAGTGCTAGGGCTAACAGGGGGCTCCGCTACGAGCAGTACTTC
TRBV6-1	.	TRBJ2-2	.	CASSESGRADGELFF	TGTGCCAGCAGTGAATCGGGCAGGGCGGACGGGGAGCTGTTTTTT
TRBV28	many	TRBJ2-7	TRBD1	CASTRRQGPYEQYF	TGTGCCAGCACCAGGAGACAGGGCCCATACGAGCAGTACTTC
TRBV29-1	.	TRBJ2-5	.	CSVATGQETQYF	TGCAGCGTTGCGACTGGCCAAGAGACCCAGTACTTC
TRBV7-2	.	TRBJ2-6	.	CASSGLAAGANVLTF	TGTGCCAGCAGCGGTTTAGCGGCTGGGGCCAACGTCCTGACTTTC
TRBV6-6	few	TRBJ2-1	.	CASSYSLEGEQFF	TGTGCCAGCAGTTACTCTCTAGAGGGTGAGCAGTTCTTC
TRBV6-1	.	TRBJ2-7	TRBD2	CASSNSGTIAGTQYF	TGTGCCAGCAGTAATTCCGGGACTATCGCCGGGACGCAGTACTTC
TRBV20-1	few	TRBJ2-1	.	CSVRSLDEQFF	TGCAGTGTAAGATCCCTCGATGAGCAGTTCTTC
TRBV3-1	.	TRBJ2-5	.	CASSQDFSKETQYF	TGTGCCAGCAGCCAAGATTTCAGTAAAGAGACCCAGTACTTC
TRBV20-1	.	TRBJ2-7	TRBD2	CSAERLAGGSYEQYF	TGCAGTGCTGAGAGACTAGCGGGAGGGTCCTACGAGCAGTACTTC
TRBV7-8	few	TRBJ2-1	TRBD2	CASSLGTSGRTNSYNEQFF	TGTGCCAGCAGCTTGGGGACTAGCGGGAGGACTAACTCCTACAATGAGCAGTTCTTC
TRBV6-2/TRBV6-3	few	TRBJ2-3	TRBD2	CASSYLLAALDTQYF	TGTGCCAGCAGTTACCTACTAGCGGCCCTAGATACGCAGTATTTT
TRBV24-1	few	TRBJ2-3	TRBD1	CATSETGGADTQYF	TGTGCCACCAGTGAAACAGGGGGAGCAGATACGCAGTATTTT
TRBV12-3/TRBV12-4	.	TRBJ1-1	.	CASSSSAEAFF	TGTGCCAGCAGTTCATCGGCTGAAGCTTTCTTT
TRBV10-3	.	TRBJ2-1	.	CAIYNPGLGDEQFF	TGTGCCATCTATAATCCAGGGTTGGGCGATGAGCAGTTCTTC
TRBV19	few	TRBJ2-3	.	CASSPSPGTDTQYF	TGTGCCAGTAGTCCAAGCCCCGGCACAGATACGCAGTATTTT
TRBV10-2	.	TRBJ2-1	TRBD2	CATRTSGRADEQFF	TGCGCCACCAGGACTAGCGGGAGGGCTGATGAGCAGTTCTTC
TRBV10-3	.	TRBJ2-1	.	CAISEGIYNEQFF	TGTGCCATCAGTGAGGGTATTTACAATGAGCAGTTCTTC
TRBV11-2	.	TRBJ2-1	.	CASSSLGGSSYNEQFF	TGTGCCAGCAGCTCCTTGGGCGGTAGCTCCTACAATGAGCAGTTCTTC
TRBV5-1	.	TRBJ2-2	TRBD1	CASSLRGGTVRSTGELFF	TGCGCCAGCAGCTTGAGGGGTGGGACAGTGCGAAGCACCGGGGAGCTGTTTTTT
TRBV15	few	TRBJ2-5	.	CATSRDRGSNVQETQYF	TGTGCCACCAGCAGAGATAGGGGCAGTAACGTCCAAGAGACCCAGTACTTC
TRBV7-2	few	TRBJ1-5	.	CASSSTVLSNQPQHF	TGTGCCAGCAGCTCGACAGTCCTTAGCAATCAGCCCCAGCATTTT
TRBV7-2	few	TRBJ2-7	TRBD1	CASSLTGDYEQYF	TGTGCCAGCAGCTTAACAGGGGACTACGAGCAGTACTTC
TRBV19	few	TRBJ2-5	.	CASSTGTQETQYF	TGTGCCAGTAGTACAGGGACGCAAGAGACCCAGTACTTC
TRBV29-1	many	TRBJ1-5	TRBD1	CSVGQGGNQPQHF	TGCAGCGTTGGACAGGGTGGGAATCAGCCCCAGCATTTT
TRBV20-1	few	TRBJ2-1	TRBD2	CSASLAGGSYNEQFF	TGCAGTGCTTCCCTAGCGGGAGGGAGCTACAATGAGCAGTTCTTC
TRBV12-3/TRBV12-4	.	TRBJ1-2	TRBD1	CASRTGFGGYTF	TGTGCCAGCAGGACAGGGTTCGGGGGCTACACCTTC
TRBV18	many	TRBJ2-1	.	CASSPPWANRLYNEQFF	TGTGCCAGCTCACCACCGTGGGCGAATCGGCTATACAATGAGCAGTTCTTC
TRBV11-2	few	TRBJ2-6	TRBD1	CASSSRDRGHGANVLTF	TGTGCCAGCAGCTCAAGGGACAGGGGGCATGGGGCCAACGTCCTGACTTTC
TRBV7-7	.	TRBJ2-1	TRBD2	CASSPRLGLADDNEQFF	TGTGCCAGCAGCCCCCGTTTGGGACTAGCGGATGACAATGAGCAGTTCTTC
TRBV18	.	TRBJ2-7	TRBD1	CASSIGTASYEQYF	TGTGCCAGCTCGATCGGGACAGCCAGCTACGAGCAGTACTTC
TRBV9	.	TRBJ2-2	.	CASSELIEPETGELFF	TGTGCCAGCAGCGAGCTAATCGAACCGGAAACCGGGGAGCTGTTTTTT
TRBV2	few	TRBJ2-1	.	CASSDRGLSYNEQFF	TGTGCCAGCAGTGATCGCGGACTCTCCTACAATGAGCAGTTCTTC
TRBV20-1	.	TRBJ2-5	.	CSALPNARETQYF	TGCAGTGCCCTCCCCAACGCTCGGGAGACCCAGTACTTC
TRBV5-1	few	TRBJ2-3	.	CASSLGRDGDTQYF	TGCGCCAGCAGCTTGGGGAGGGACGGAGATACGCAGTATTTT
TRBV29-1	.	TRBJ2-1	TRBD2	CSVHSQGLAGSDNEQFF	TGCAGCGTCCATAGTCAGGGACTAGCGGGATCCGACAATGAGCAGTTCTTC
TRBV7-9	few	TRBJ1-1	.	CASSLESGGTEAFF	TGTGCCAGCAGCTTAGAATCGGGGGGCACTGAAGCTTTCTTT
TRBV24-1	once	TRBJ2-2	.	CATRAGHRDTGELFF	TGTGCCACCAGGGCCGGGCACCGAGACACCGGGGAGCTGTTTTTT
TRBV18	few	TRBJ2-2	.	CASSQLPDPTGELFF	TGTGCCAGCTCGCAACTTCCAGACCCCACCGGGGAGCTGTTTTTT
TRBV4-3	.	TRBJ1-1	.	CASSPKGGSYAFF	TGCGCCAGCAGTCCCAAGGGAGGGAGTTACGCTTTCTTT
TRBV10-3	.	TRBJ2-4	.	CAISEDSRNIQYF	TGTGCCATCAGCGAGGACAGTCGGAACATTCAGTACTTC
TRBV7-3	.	TRBJ2-3	TRBD2	CASSLWASGSTDTQYF	TGTGCCAGCAGCTTATGGGCTAGCGGATCCACAGATACGCAGTATTTT
TRBV12-3/TRBV12-4	few	TRBJ1-2	.	CASSFVPQGSRYGYTF	TGTGCCAGCAGTTTCGTACCCCAGGGGAGTCGCTATGGCTACACCTTC
TRBV29-1	many	TRBJ1-1	.	CSATGTRDTEAFF	TGCAGCGCAACTGGGACAAGGGACACTGAAGCTTTCTTT
TRBV7-9	.	TRBJ2-5	.	CASSLRTDIQETQYF	TGTGCCAGCAGCTTAAGAACGGACATCCAAGAGACCCAGTACTTC
TRBV12-3/TRBV12-4	many	TRBJ1-3	TRBD1	CASKRTGELGNTIYF	TGTGCCAGCAAGAGGACAGGGGAGCTTGGAAACACCATATATTTT
TRBV9	.	TRBJ2-2	.	CASSVVGGAGELFF	TGTGCCAGCAGCGTAGTTGGGGGCGCCGGGGAGCTGTTTTTT
TRBV6-2/TRBV6-3	.	TRBJ2-1	TRBD2	CASNLGLGGEQFF	TGTGCCAGCAACCTGGGACTAGGTGGTGAGCAGTTCTTC
TRBV5-4	.	TRBJ2-3	.	CASTRSSEDTQYF	TGTGCCAGCACCCGGAGCAGCGAGGATACGCAGTATTTT
TRBV4-3	many	TRBJ2-7	.	CASSQAFPHYEQYF	TGCGCCAGCAGCCAAGCCTTTCCTCACTACGAGCAGTACTTC
TRBV20-1	few	TRBJ2-7	TRBD1	CSASRDRTYEQYF	TGCAGTGCTAGCCGGGACAGGACCTACGAGCAGTACTTC
TRBV6-4	many	TRBJ2-1	.	CASSELARGNEQFF	TGTGCCAGCAGTGAGCTAGCGAGAGGGAATGAGCAGTTCTTC